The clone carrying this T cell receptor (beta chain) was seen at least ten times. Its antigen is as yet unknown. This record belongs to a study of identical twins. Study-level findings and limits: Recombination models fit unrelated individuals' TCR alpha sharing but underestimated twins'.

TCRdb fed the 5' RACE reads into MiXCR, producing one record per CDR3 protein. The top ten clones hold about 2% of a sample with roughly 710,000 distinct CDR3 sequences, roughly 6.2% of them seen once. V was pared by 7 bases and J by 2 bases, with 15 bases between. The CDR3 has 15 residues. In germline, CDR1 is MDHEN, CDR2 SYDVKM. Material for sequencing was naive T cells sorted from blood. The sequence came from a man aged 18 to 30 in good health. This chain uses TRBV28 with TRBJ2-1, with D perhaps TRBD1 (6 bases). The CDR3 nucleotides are TGTGCCAGCACCAAGGGGGACACCGCCTACAATGAGCAGTTCTTC. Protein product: CASTKGDTAYNEQFF.